This T cell receptor beta chain comes out of a study of response to subunit inactivated influenza vaccine. This clonotype occurred many times. TCRdb re-called the RT-PCR reads with MiXCR, one entry per CDR3 protein. The sample yields about 180,000 distinct CDR3 sequences, around 9% seen once. The sequencing used non-naive T cells sorted from PBMCs, collected on the day of vaccination. This clonotype originated in a man between 50 and 59 years old who received an inactivated influenza vaccine.

CDR3 sequence: CASSSKPLSYTEAFF. DNA of the CDR3: TGTGCCAGCAGCTCCAAGCCTCTCTCCTACACTGAAGCTTTCTTT. V and J are TRBV7-9 and TRBJ1-1, with D uncertain. There are 15 residues in the CDR3. The germline gives CDR1 SEHNR, CDR2 FQNEAQ (reference sequence). Deletions cut 4 bases from V and 3 bases from J, with 15 bases between. The full variable domain, rest sourced from reference TRBV7-9 and TRBJ1-1, is DTGVSQNPRHKITKRGQNVTFRCDPISEHNRLYWYRQTLGQGPEFLTYFQNEAQLEKSRLLSDRFSAERPKGSFSTLEIQRTEQGDSAMYLCASSSKPLSYTEAFFGQGTRLTVV.